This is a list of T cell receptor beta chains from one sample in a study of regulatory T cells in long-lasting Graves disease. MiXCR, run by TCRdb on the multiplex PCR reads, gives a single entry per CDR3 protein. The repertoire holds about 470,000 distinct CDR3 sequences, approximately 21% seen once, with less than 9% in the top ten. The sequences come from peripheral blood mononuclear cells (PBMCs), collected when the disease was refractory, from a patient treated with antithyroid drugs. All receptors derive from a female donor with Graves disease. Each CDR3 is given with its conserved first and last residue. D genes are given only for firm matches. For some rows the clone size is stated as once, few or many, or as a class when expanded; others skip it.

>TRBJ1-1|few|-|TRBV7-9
TGTGCCAGCAGCCCGGAGTCTTACACTGAAGCTTTCTTT
CASSPESYTEAFF
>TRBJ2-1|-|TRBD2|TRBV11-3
TGTGCCAGCAGCTTGGGGGCCCAAGGGACTAGCGGATACAATGAGCAGTTCTTC
CASSLGAQGTSGYNEQFF
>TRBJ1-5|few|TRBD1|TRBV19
TGTGCCAGTAGTACCCGGACAGGCCCCTTACCCCCTCATCAGCCCCAGCATTTT
CASSTRTGPLPPHQPQHF
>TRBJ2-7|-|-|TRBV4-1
TGCGCCAGCAGCCAAGGGGGCGGGGCCACCTACGAGCAGTACTTC
CASSQGGGATYEQYF
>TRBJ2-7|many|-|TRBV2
TGTGCCAGCAGTGAGGGTAGGGTCGACGAGCAGTACTTC
CASSEGRVDEQYF
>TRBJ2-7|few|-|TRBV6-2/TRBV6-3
TGTGCCAGCAGAGCCGGGACCTCCTACGAGCAGTACTTC
CASRAGTSYEQYF
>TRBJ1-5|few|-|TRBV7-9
TGTGCCAGCAGCCTTAGCGGTTGGGGCAGCTTTTCCTCACCGAAACTATATAGCAATCAGCCCCAGCATTTT
CASSLSGWGSFSSPKLYSNQPQHF
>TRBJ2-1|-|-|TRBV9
TGTGCCAGCAGCGTAGGAGGGACCTACAATGAGCAGTTCTTC
CASSVGGTYNEQFF
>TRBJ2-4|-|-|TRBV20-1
TGCAGTGCTAGAAGTGACGCCGGGCAGTACTTC
CSARSDAGQYF
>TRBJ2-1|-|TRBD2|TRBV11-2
TGTGCCAGCAGCTTAGTCCGTCCGGGACTACTACCCTATGAGCAGTTCTTC
CASSLVRPGLLPYEQFF
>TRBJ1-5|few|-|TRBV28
TGTGCCAGCAATCAGGGTAATAGCAATCAGCCCCAGCATTTT
CASNQGNSNQPQHF
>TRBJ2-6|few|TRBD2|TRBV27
TGTGCCAGCAGTTTAGAGGGAGGGTTCTCTGGGGCCAACGTCCTGACTTTC
CASSLEGGFSGANVLTF
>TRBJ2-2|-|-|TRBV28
TGTGCCAGCACCCAGGGACGAGGGGAGCTGTTTTTT
CASTQGRGELFF
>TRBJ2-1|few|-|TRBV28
TGTGCCAGCAGTTCCCGCGACCAGAGCTCCTACAATGAGCAGTTCTTC
CASSSRDQSSYNEQFF
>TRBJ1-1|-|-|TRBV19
TGTGCCAGTAGTATAATGCCGCGGGGGAACACTGAAGCTTTCTTT
CASSIMPRGNTEAFF
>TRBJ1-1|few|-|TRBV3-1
TGTGCCAGCAGCCAGACCGGGTTGGGCACTGAAGCTTTCTTT
CASSQTGLGTEAFF
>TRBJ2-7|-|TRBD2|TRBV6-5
TGTGCCAGCAGTTACTTGCGGGAGTGGACCTACGAGCAGTACTTC
CASSYLREWTYEQYF